This TCR beta chain was identified during a study of monozygotic twins with inflammatory bowel disease. UMIs incorporating a 6-nucleotide sample barcode were appended by means of template switching. Following a re-call of the 5' RACE reads, TCRdb has one entry per CDR3 protein and lacks DNA. The sample's table shows around 400,000 distinct CDR3 sequences. Study-level results: Relative to healthy twins, IBD patients had fewer clonotypes in common with others, a gap that was especially apparent with disease activity. Among patients, repertoires may have gained variability from differing immunosuppressive treatments.

CDR3 length equals 16 residues. In germline, CDR1 is SGHTA, CDR2 FQGNSA. About this clonotype itself: Its antigen is as yet unknown.

The material sequenced was blood. V gene TRBV7-2 combines with J gene TRBJ1-1; TCRdb calls TRBD1, which cannot be checked without DNA. This sequence originates from a human donor with ulcerative colitis or Crohn's disease, or a healthy co-twin of an affected twin (not recorded which). Here the CDR3 reads CASSFRWGLMNTEAFF.